This is a list of T cell receptor beta chains from one sample in a study of blood T cell repertoires in COVID-19. The protocol was immunoSEQ multiplex PCR, while the TCRdb copy is restricted to in-frame clones and leaves out a portion. The table shows fewer than 200,000 clones, with about 79% occurring only once. Specimen: peripheral blood. The receptors stem from a woman in her 70s with acute or convalescent COVID-19. The CDR3 runs from the conserved cysteine through the conserved F or W. The order of the fields is V gene, J gene, clone size, D gene, CDR3 DNA, CDR3 protein. The D gene is left open where the match is weak. Where a row states a size, it is once, few, many or the class of an expanded clone; other rows omit it.

V gene: TRBV15
J gene: TRBJ2-1
clone size: once
D gene: TRBD1
CDR3 DNA: TGTGCCACCAGCAGAGGGCGGGACAGGGAGGGGAATGAGCAGTTCTTC
CDR3 protein: CATSRGRDREGNEQFF

V gene: TRBV4-2
J gene: TRBJ2-3
clone size: once
D gene: NA
CDR3 DNA: TGTGCCAGCAGCCAAGCAGGCCTACCTCGGGGAGATACGCAGTATTTT
CDR3 protein: CASSQAGLPRGDTQYF

V gene: TRBV27
J gene: TRBJ1-1
clone size: NA
D gene: NA
CDR3 DNA: TGTGCCAGCAGTTTAGGGGGGTCATTGGCTGAAGCTTTCTTT
CDR3 protein: CASSLGGSLAEAFF

V gene: TRBV2
J gene: TRBJ1-2
clone size: NA
D gene: NA
CDR3 DNA: TGTGCCAGCAGCGTTCGGGGTAGCGTTAATGGCTATGGCTACACCTTC
CDR3 protein: CASSVRGSVNGYGYTF

V gene: TRBV2
J gene: TRBJ2-3
clone size: NA
D gene: NA
CDR3 DNA: TGTGCCAGCAAGAGCGGGTCGGGCACAGATACGCAGTATTTT
CDR3 protein: CASKSGSGTDTQYF

V gene: TRBV7-2
J gene: TRBJ2-1
clone size: NA
D gene: TRBD2
CDR3 DNA: TGTGCCAGCAGCGAAAGGACTAGCGGCTACAATGAGCAGTTCTTC
CDR3 protein: CASSERTSGYNEQFF

V gene: TRBV6-5
J gene: TRBJ2-3
clone size: once
D gene: NA
CDR3 DNA: TGTGCCAGCAGCAGGGGAAAGTATTCGCAGTATTTT
CDR3 protein: CASSRGKYSQYF

V gene: TRBV6-6
J gene: TRBJ2-2
clone size: NA
D gene: NA
CDR3 DNA: TGTGCCAGTGAGCTTGGCGGGGAGCTGTTTTTT
CDR3 protein: CASELGGELFF

V gene: TRBV7-3
J gene: TRBJ2-1
clone size: many
D gene: TRBD2
CDR3 DNA: TGTGCCAGCAGCATGATCGGGACTAGCGGGATTGATGAGCAGTTCTTC
CDR3 protein: CASSMIGTSGIDEQFF

V gene: TRBV19
J gene: TRBJ1-1
clone size: few
D gene: NA
CDR3 DNA: TGTGCCAGTCCGACCCCCACGGGTGAAGCTTTCTTT
CDR3 protein: CASPTPTGEAFF

V gene: TRBV19
J gene: TRBJ1-4
clone size: NA
D gene: NA
CDR3 DNA: TGTGCCAGTGTGGACGGACAGCCGAATGAAAAACTGTTTTTT
CDR3 protein: CASVDGQPNEKLFF

V gene: TRBV24-1
J gene: TRBJ2-1
clone size: few
D gene: TRBD1
CDR3 DNA: TGTGCCATTGCCGGGACAGGGCTCAATGAGCAGTTCTTC
CDR3 protein: CAIAGTGLNEQFF

V gene: TRBV5-6
J gene: TRBJ1-2
clone size: NA
D gene: NA
CDR3 DNA: TGTGCCAGCAGCTTGGTATGGGCGAACTATGGCTACACCTTC
CDR3 protein: CASSLVWANYGYTF

V gene: TRBV24-1
J gene: TRBJ2-1
clone size: many
D gene: NA
CDR3 DNA: TGTGCCACCCCCCGGTGGGGCTATGAGCAGTTCTTC
CDR3 protein: CATPRWGYEQFF

V gene: TRBV10-3
J gene: TRBJ2-3
clone size: NA
D gene: TRBD2
CDR3 DNA: TGTGCCATCAGCCCATCTAGCGGGAGGGCCCCAGATACGCAGTATTTT
CDR3 protein: CAISPSSGRAPDTQYF

V gene: TRBV9
J gene: TRBJ1-3
clone size: NA
D gene: TRBD1
CDR3 DNA: TGTGCCAGCAGCGTAAATCCCTTTGGACAGGGGATAAACACCATATATTTT
CDR3 protein: CASSVNPFGQGINTIYF

V gene: TRBV10-3
J gene: TRBJ2-3
clone size: NA
D gene: NA
CDR3 DNA: TGTGCCATCAGTAGCAGGGCAGATACGCAGTATTTT
CDR3 protein: CAISSRADTQYF

V gene: TRBV7-2
J gene: TRBJ1-1
clone size: NA
D gene: NA
CDR3 DNA: TGTGCCAGCAGCTTAGACCTGCGGCGGTGGGCTTTCTTT
CDR3 protein: CASSLDLRRWAFF

V gene: TRBV3-1/TRBV3-2
J gene: TRBJ2-5
clone size: NA
D gene: NA
CDR3 DNA: TGTGCCAGCAGCCCAGGAACATACCAAGAGACCCAGTACTTC
CDR3 protein: CASSPGTYQETQYF

V gene: TRBV7-8
J gene: TRBJ1-2
clone size: NA
D gene: TRBD1
CDR3 DNA: TGTGCCAGCAGTCTTACCGGGACAGAAGTAGTCGGGGGCTACACCTTC
CDR3 protein: CASSLTGTEVVGGYTF

V gene: TRBV18
J gene: TRBJ2-1
clone size: many
D gene: TRBD2
CDR3 DNA: TGTGCCAGCTCACCACGGACTAGCGGGATAACGTACAATGAGCAGTTCTTC
CDR3 protein: CASSPRTSGITYNEQFF

V gene: TRBV5-1
J gene: TRBJ2-2
clone size: NA
D gene: NA
CDR3 DNA: TGCGCCAGCAGCTTTATTGCAGGGGATTCCTCTTATACCGGGGAGCTGTTTTTT
CDR3 protein: CASSFIAGDSSYTGELFF

V gene: TRBV7-2
J gene: TRBJ1-5
clone size: NA
D gene: NA
CDR3 DNA: TGTGCCAGCAGCTTAGATTCCGCCATAGTGAAGCCCCAGCATTTT
CDR3 protein: CASSLDSAIVKPQHF

V gene: TRBV3-1/TRBV3-2
J gene: TRBJ1-1
clone size: once
D gene: NA
CDR3 DNA: TGTGCCAGCAGCCAAAACGAGGAGAACACTGAAGCTTTCTTT
CDR3 protein: CASSQNEENTEAFF

V gene: TRBV9
J gene: TRBJ2-3
clone size: once
D gene: NA
CDR3 DNA: TGTGCCAGCAGCGTAGCTACCGAGGGCCTGTTGGGAAAGTATTTT
CDR3 protein: CASSVATEGLLGKYF

V gene: TRBV19
J gene: TRBJ2-1
clone size: NA
D gene: NA
CDR3 DNA: TGTGCCAGTAGTATCCTCAGCGGAGGATCCTACAATGAGCAGTTCTTC
CDR3 protein: CASSILSGGSYNEQFF

V gene: TRBV19
J gene: TRBJ1-3
clone size: NA
D gene: TRBD1
CDR3 DNA: TGTGCCAGTAGTATAGATCGCGGCAGGGGGATATCTGGAAACACCATATATTTT
CDR3 protein: CASSIDRGRGISGNTIYF

V gene: TRBV11-3
J gene: TRBJ2-1
clone size: once
D gene: TRBD2
CDR3 DNA: TGTGCCAGCAGCCCCGGGCGGGGGAGGCCCTACAATGAGCAGTTCTTC
CDR3 protein: CASSPGRGRPYNEQFF

V gene: TRBV19
J gene: TRBJ2-1
clone size: NA
D gene: NA
CDR3 DNA: TGTGCCAGTGCGTTGGGCGGAGGCTACAATGAGCAGTTCTTC
CDR3 protein: CASALGGGYNEQFF

V gene: TRBV11-3
J gene: TRBJ2-2
clone size: NA
D gene: NA
CDR3 DNA: TGTGCCAGCAGCTTTGGTCCAGCGCGCACCGGGGAGCTGTTTTTT
CDR3 protein: CASSFGPARTGELFF

V gene: TRBV7-2
J gene: TRBJ2-3
clone size: NA
D gene: NA
CDR3 DNA: TGTGCCAGCAGCCTACAGACAGGGAGGACAGATACGCAGTATTTT
CDR3 protein: CASSLQTGRTDTQYF

V gene: TRBV18
J gene: TRBJ1-3
clone size: NA
D gene: NA
CDR3 DNA: TGTGCCAGCTCACTCGGTGGAAGGGGTACAGGAAACACCATATATTTT
CDR3 protein: CASSLGGRGTGNTIYF

V gene: TRBV5-4
J gene: TRBJ2-1
clone size: NA
D gene: TRBD1
CDR3 DNA: TGTGCCAGCAGCCTCGGACAGGGGATTAATGAGCAGTTCTTC
CDR3 protein: CASSLGQGINEQFF

V gene: TRBV7-2
J gene: TRBJ2-3
clone size: NA
D gene: TRBD2
CDR3 DNA: TGTGCCAGCAGCTTAGTCGGCGGGAGTAACCCAGATACGCAGTATTTT
CDR3 protein: CASSLVGGSNPDTQYF

V gene: TRBV5-4
J gene: TRBJ2-1
clone size: NA
D gene: NA
CDR3 DNA: TGTGCCAGCAGCTTGGTTTCCGGAGGGCCTGAGCAGTTCTTC
CDR3 protein: CASSLVSGGPEQFF

V gene: TRBV7-6
J gene: TRBJ2-2
clone size: NA
D gene: TRBD2
CDR3 DNA: TGTGCCAGCAGCCCCACTAGCGCGGCGGGAGCCGGGGAGCTGTTTTTT
CDR3 protein: CASSPTSAAGAGELFF

V gene: TRBV7-9
J gene: TRBJ2-7
clone size: once
D gene: TRBD1
CDR3 DNA: TGTGCCAGCAGCCCTAAGGGACAGGGGGTATGGTACTTC
CDR3 protein: CASSPKGQGVWYF

V gene: TRBV20-1
J gene: TRBJ2-1
clone size: NA
D gene: NA
CDR3 DNA: TGCAGTGCTAGTAGTACTTTGACGGGAACAAACAATGAGCAGTTCTTC
CDR3 protein: CSASSTLTGTNNEQFF

V gene: TRBV20-1
J gene: TRBJ2-7
clone size: few
D gene: NA
CDR3 DNA: TGCAGTGCCATCGCCGGCGAGCAGTACTTC
CDR3 protein: CSAIAGEQYF

V gene: TRBV3-1/TRBV3-2
J gene: TRBJ1-2
clone size: NA
D gene: TRBD1
CDR3 DNA: TGTGCCAGCAGCCAAGCAGGGGGCTGGTATGGCTACACCTTC
CDR3 protein: CASSQAGGWYGYTF

V gene: TRBV2
J gene: TRBJ1-1
clone size: NA
D gene: NA
CDR3 DNA: TGTGCCAGCAGTGACTCGGGGGTTTGGACTGAAGCTTTCTTT
CDR3 protein: CASSDSGVWTEAFF

V gene: TRBV2
J gene: TRBJ2-7
clone size: NA
D gene: TRBD2
CDR3 DNA: TGTGCCAGCAGTGACACCGGGAGGTTCGGCTACGAGCAGTACTTC
CDR3 protein: CASSDTGRFGYEQYF

V gene: TRBV7-3
J gene: TRBJ2-5
clone size: NA
D gene: TRBD1
CDR3 DNA: TGTGCCAGCAGCTTAGCCGGGACAGGGCGAGAGACCCAGTACTTC
CDR3 protein: CASSLAGTGRETQYF

V gene: TRBV19
J gene: TRBJ1-3
clone size: NA
D gene: NA
CDR3 DNA: TGTGCCACTACTCCCAGGAACGGAGGAAACACCATATATTTT
CDR3 protein: CATTPRNGGNTIYF

V gene: TRBV7-3
J gene: TRBJ2-3
clone size: NA
D gene: NA
CDR3 DNA: TGTGCCAGCAGCTTACGAGGGAGCACAGATACGCAGTATTTT
CDR3 protein: CASSLRGSTDTQYF